The present T cell receptor (beta chain) was sequenced within a study of T cell responses to AZD1222 COVID-19 vaccine. General study points: Spike-specific TCRs gained breadth and depth after people received two AZD1222 doses. Every sample of the repertoires postdated the peak T cell response. Researchers report vaccine-associated CD4 TCRs spanning spike, with dominance at 160-218 and 743-854. Only 5 or 6 people who got AZD1222 tested seropositive at baseline.

There are a few counts of this clone. Its antigen is undetermined. The table came from immunoSEQ multiplex PCR; TCRdb's copy has only in-frame clones and leaves some out. The table shows about 90,000 clones, with 88% occurring only once. V lost 0 bases and J lost 5, with 7 bases in between. This CDR3 is 13 amino acids long. From germline, CDR1 is MNHEY and CDR2 SVGEGT. The TCR originated in an adult in good health. The chain is built from TRBV6-2 or TRBV6-3 and TRBJ1-2; D unresolved. The sample consisted of peripheral blood, taken on day 0 of AZD1222 vaccination. Here the CDR3 DNA reads TGTGCCAGCAGTTACTCGGAGGTGTATGGCTACACCTTC. Translated, it gives CASSYSEVYGYTF.